These 19 T cell receptor beta chains originate from one sample sequenced in a study of T cell responses to AZD1222 COVID-19 vaccine. TCRdb's table, derived via immunoSEQ multiplex PCR, lists solely in-frame clones and lacks some. The sample holds fewer than 200,000 clones; about 89% are singletons and the top ten take roughly 1.7%. This sample comprised peripheral blood, obtained on day 0 of AZD1222 vaccination. Receptors originate from an adult in good health.

This chain uses TRBV19 with TRBJ1-4; D is unclear. The germline gives CDR1 LNHDA, CDR2 SQIVND (reference sequence). The V and J ends lost 7 bases and 7 bases respectively, with 13 bases between them. CDR3 size: 13 residues. CDR3 amino acids: CASKVNPGEKLFF. In DNA, the CDR3 is TGTGCCAGTAAGGTCAACCCGGGTGAAAAACTGTTTTTT.

Comment on this clone: One junction end does not reproduce the germline sequence, and a read error may be involved. The J gene is TRBJ1-2, the V gene TRBV7-2, with D unresolved. Germline CDR1 SGHTA, CDR2 FQGNSA. The CDR3 has 14 amino acids. The CDR3 is CASSLGGSQRNQHF. The DNA for the CDR3 is TGTGCCAGCAGCTTAGGCGGCAGTCAGAGAAACCAACACTTC.

The J gene is TRBJ1-5, the V gene TRBV13, with 11 bases lining up with TRBD1. J was trimmed by 4 bases and V by 3 bases; bases with no gene match: 2. The CDR3 runs to 15 residues. Germline-derived CDR1 and CDR2 are PRHDT and FYEKMQ (reference sequence). CDR3 region: CASSFGTGGNQPQHF. DNA of the CDR3: TGTGCCAGCAGCTTTGGGACAGGGGGGAATCAGCCCCAGCATTTT.

The genes are TRBV29-1 and TRBJ1-2; D remains unclear. CDR1 and CDR2 from the germline V gene are SQVTM and ANQGSEA. Trimming cost V 0 bases and J 4 bases, with 9 bases left between them. The CDR3 spans 13 residues. The CDR3 nucleotides are TGCAGCGTTGAAGAAATGCTGAGCTATGGCTACACCTTC. It translates to CSVEEMLSYGYTF.

V gene TRBV25-1 combines with J gene TRBJ1-6; D is uncertain. Germline assignment: CDR1 MGHDK and CDR2 SYGVNS. The V end was cut by 1 base, the J end by 7 bases, with 11 bases between. This CDR3 has 15 residues. CDR3 residues: CASSESPTRNSPLHF. The CDR3 bases are TGTGCCAGCAGTGAATCCCCGACCAGAAATTCACCCCTCCACTTT.

The chain recombines TRBV30 with TRBJ2-2, with 9 bases lining up with TRBD2. From germline, CDR1 is GTSNPN and CDR2 SVGIG (reference sequence). The CDR3 runs to 16 residues. V lost 5 bases to trimming and J lost 4 bases; unmatched junction nucleotides: 11. The CDR3 DNA sequence: TGTGCCTGGGAACCAGCGGGAGGTCCGAGCACCGGGGAGCTGTTTTTT. Translation gives CAWEPAGGPSTGELFF.

V and J are TRBV11-1 and TRBJ2-7; D is perhaps TRBD1 (6 bases). V was pared by 2 bases and J by 5 bases, with 16 bases between. The CDR3 is 15 amino acids. Germline CDR1 is SGHAT and CDR2 is FQDESV (reference sequence). The CDR3 nucleotides are TGTGCCAGCAGCTTAACCCCCACAGGGACGGACGAGCAGTACTTC. Amino acids: CASSLTPTGTDEQYF. The full variable domain, completed using reference TRBV11-1 and TRBJ2-7, is EAEVAQSPRYKITEKSQAVAFWCDPISGHATLYWYRQILGQGPELLVQFQDESVVDDSQLPKDRFSAERLKGVDSTLKIQPAELGDSAMYLCASSLTPTGTDEQYFGPGTRLTVT.

This chain connects TRBV7-2 to TRBJ1-1; TRBD1 might be the D (5 bases). Trimming stripped 6 bases from V and 1 base from J, with 18 bases between. The length of the CDR3 is 16 residues. Germline CDR1 and CDR2: SGHTA and FQGNSA. In DNA form, the CDR3 reads TGTGCCAGCAGACCCTTCCCGGGACGGACGAACACTGAAGCTTTCTTT. Translation gives CASRPFPGRTNTEAFF. The full variable domain, completed using reference TRBV7-2 and TRBJ1-1, is GAGVSQSPSNKVTEKGKDVELRCDPISGHTALYWYRQSLGQGLEFLIYFQGNSAPDKSGLPSDRFSAERTGGSVSTLTIQRTQQEDSAVYLCASRPFPGRTNTEAFFGQGTRLTVV.

This chain connects TRBV6-5 to TRBJ1-6; possible D gene TRBD1, 5 bases. The CDR3 sequence is 14 residues long. From germline, CDR1 is MNHEY and CDR2 SVGAGI. Trimming stripped 4 bases from V and 9 bases from J, with 13 bases between. CDR3 residues: CASSSTVRVSPLHF. The CDR3 coding sequence is TGTGCCAGCAGTTCGACAGTACGTGTTTCACCCCTCCACTTT.

V and J are TRBV27 and TRBJ2-5, with D uncertain. Germline V lookup: CDR1 MNHEY, CDR2 SMNVEV (reference sequence). The V and J ends lost 4 bases and 1 base respectively, with 13 bases between them. This CDR3 comprises 15 residues. The CDR3 DNA reads as TGTGCCAGCAGTTCCCTGAGGCCGATCCAAGAGACCCAGTACTTC. Translation gives CASSSLRPIQETQYF.

The CDR3 loop is CASSMTSESTDTQYF. CDR3 sequence (DNA): TGTGCCAGCAGCATGACTAGCGAAAGCACAGATACGCAGTATTTT. V usage is TRBV7-2 and J usage is TRBJ2-3; TRBD2 aligns across 8 bases. J gave up 0 bases and V 5 bases, and 4 bases lay outside the gene matches. CDR1 and CDR2 (germline): SGHTA, FQGNSA. CDR3 length: 15 residues.

This clone has just a few counts. The J gene is TRBJ1-6, the V gene TRBV3-1 (or the pseudogene TRBV3-2); TRBD1 agrees at 7 bases. This CDR3 comprises 16 residues. V lost 6 bases and J lost 5; bases outside the gene matches: 10. CDR1 LGHDT and CDR2 YNNKEL come from the germline V gene (reference sequence). CDR3 sequence: CASSYNPGQNNSPLHF. The DNA for the CDR3 is TGTGCCAGCAGTTACAACCCGGGACAGAATAATTCACCCCTCCACTTT.

The chain uses TRBV27 and TRBJ2-7, with 10 positions matching TRBD2. Germline assignment: CDR1 MNHEY and CDR2 SMNVEV (reference sequence). The CDR3 is 17 residues long. With 7 bases clipped from V and 1 base from J, the junction kept 13 bases outside the gene matches. The CDR3 region has the DNA TGTGCCAGCATTCCCGAGAAGGGACTAGCGCGTTCCTACGAGCAGTACTTC. It specifies CASIPEKGLARSYEQYF.

This clone was counted between two and nine times. The chain recombines TRBV7-3 with TRBJ2-2, with TRBD1 as a possible D gene (6 bases). V lost 5 bases and J lost 6, with 22 bases in between. The germline V gene encodes CDR1 SGHTA and CDR2 FQGTGA. This CDR3 spans 17 amino acids. CDR3 sequence reads: CASSVGSSGGLAGELFF. For the CDR3, the DNA is TGTGCCAGCAGCGTGGGCTCCTCTGGGGGCCTGGCCGGGGAGCTGTTTTTT.

This chain connects TRBV28 to TRBJ2-1; D is perhaps TRBD2 (6 bases). Germline V gives CDR1 MDHEN, CDR2 SYDVKM. The CDR3 is made up of 15 amino acids. Trimming stripped 7 bases from V and 11 bases from J, with 24 bases between. CDR3 residues: CASIERTSGLFQQFF. In DNA, the CDR3 is TGTGCCAGCATCGAAAGGACCAGCGGGCTTTTTCAGCAGTTCTTC.

V and J are TRBV6-5 and TRBJ1-3; D uncertain. The V and J ends lost 6 bases and 15 bases respectively, with 21 bases between them. The CDR3 has 13 amino acids. Germline assignment: CDR1 MNHEY and CDR2 SVGAGI. The CDR3 region has the DNA TGTGCCAGCAGCCCCCAGGCGGATGTAACGGGATATTTT. This translates into CASSPQADVTGYF.

V usage is TRBV15 and J usage is TRBJ1-4; D unresolved. Germline V gives CDR1 LNHNV, CDR2 YYDKDF (reference sequence). This CDR3 has 15 residues. Trimming shortened V by 3 bases and J by 10 bases, and 18 bases separated the two germline ends. The chain's CDR3 is CATSSGNGRPVKLFF. CDR3 in DNA: TGTGCCACCAGCAGCGGTAATGGACGTCCTGTAAAACTGTTTTTT.

The chain employs TRBV10-1 and TRBJ1-1, with no clear D. The CDR3 covers 13 residues. The germline gives CDR1 WNHNN, CDR2 SYGVQD (reference sequence). The V and J ends lost 3 bases and 1 base respectively, with 6 bases between them. CDR3 DNA sequence: TGCGCCAGCAGTGAAAATGCGAACACTGAAGCTTTCTTT. Protein sequence: CASSENANTEAFF.

The genes are TRBV19 and TRBJ2-7; 15 bases are shared with TRBD2. The germline V gene has CDR1 LNHDA and CDR2 SQIVND (reference sequence). The CDR3 is 15 residues long. J gave up 7 bases and V 5 bases, and 6 bases lay outside the gene matches. CDR3 in amino acids: CASSFRTSGRDEQYF. DNA for the CDR3: TGTGCCAGTAGTTTTCGGACTAGCGGGAGGGATGAGCAGTACTTC.